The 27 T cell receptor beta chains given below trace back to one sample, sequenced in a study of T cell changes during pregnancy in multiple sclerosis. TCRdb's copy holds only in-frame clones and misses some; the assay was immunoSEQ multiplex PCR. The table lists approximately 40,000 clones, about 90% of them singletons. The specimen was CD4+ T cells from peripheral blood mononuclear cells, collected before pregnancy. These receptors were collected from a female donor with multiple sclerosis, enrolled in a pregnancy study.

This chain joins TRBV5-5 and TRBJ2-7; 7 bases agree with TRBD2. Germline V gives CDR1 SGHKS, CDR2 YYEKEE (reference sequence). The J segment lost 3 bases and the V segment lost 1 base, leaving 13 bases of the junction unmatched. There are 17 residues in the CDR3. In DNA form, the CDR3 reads TGTGCCAGCAGCTTGAGAGTCCTAAGCGGGGTGGACTACGAGCAGTACTTC. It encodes CASSLRVLSGVDYEQYF.

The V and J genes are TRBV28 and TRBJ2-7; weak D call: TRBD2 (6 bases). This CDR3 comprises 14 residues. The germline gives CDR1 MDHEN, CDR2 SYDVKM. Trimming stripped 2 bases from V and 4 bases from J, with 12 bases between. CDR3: CASSLRGGLYEQYF. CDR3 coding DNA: TGTGCCAGCAGTTTAAGGGGAGGCCTTTACGAGCAGTACTTC.

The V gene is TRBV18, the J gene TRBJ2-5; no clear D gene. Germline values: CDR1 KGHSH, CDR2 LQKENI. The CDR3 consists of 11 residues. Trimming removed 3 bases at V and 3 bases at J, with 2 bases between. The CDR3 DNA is TGTGCCAGCTCACCTAAAGAGACCCAGTACTTC. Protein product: CASSPKETQYF.

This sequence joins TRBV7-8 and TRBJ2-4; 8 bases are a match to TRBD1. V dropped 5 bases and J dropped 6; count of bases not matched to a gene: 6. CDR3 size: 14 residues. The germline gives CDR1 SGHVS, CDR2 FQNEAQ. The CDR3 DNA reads TGTGCCAGCAGCCCATCCGGGACAGGAAACATTCAGTACTTC. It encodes CASSPSGTGNIQYF.

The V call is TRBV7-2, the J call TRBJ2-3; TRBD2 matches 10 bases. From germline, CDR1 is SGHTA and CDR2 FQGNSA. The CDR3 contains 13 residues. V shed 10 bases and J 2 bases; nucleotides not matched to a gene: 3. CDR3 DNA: TGTGCCATAGCGGGAGGACACACAGATACGCAGTATTTT. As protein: CAIAGGHTDTQYF.

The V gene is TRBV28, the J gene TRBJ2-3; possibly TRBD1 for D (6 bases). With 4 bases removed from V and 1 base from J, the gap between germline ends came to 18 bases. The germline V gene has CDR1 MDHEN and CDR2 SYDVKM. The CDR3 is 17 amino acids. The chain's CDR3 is CASSYSGRGRRTDTQYF. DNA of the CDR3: TGTGCCAGCAGTTATTCGGGCAGGGGCCGCCGCACAGATACGCAGTATTTT.

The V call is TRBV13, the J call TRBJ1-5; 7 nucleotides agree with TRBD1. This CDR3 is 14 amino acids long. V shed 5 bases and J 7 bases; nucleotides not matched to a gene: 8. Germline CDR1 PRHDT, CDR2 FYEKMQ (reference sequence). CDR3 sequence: CASSRQGSRQPQHF. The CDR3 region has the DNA TGTGCCAGCAGCCGACAGGGAAGCCGCCAGCCCCAGCATTTT.

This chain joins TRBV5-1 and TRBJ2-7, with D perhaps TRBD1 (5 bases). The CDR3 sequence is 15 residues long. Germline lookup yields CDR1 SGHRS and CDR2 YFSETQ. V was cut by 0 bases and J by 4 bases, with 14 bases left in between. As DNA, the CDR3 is TGCGCCAGCAGCTTGGAGGGGCGCCCATATTACGAGCAGTACTTC. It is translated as CASSLEGRPYYEQYF.

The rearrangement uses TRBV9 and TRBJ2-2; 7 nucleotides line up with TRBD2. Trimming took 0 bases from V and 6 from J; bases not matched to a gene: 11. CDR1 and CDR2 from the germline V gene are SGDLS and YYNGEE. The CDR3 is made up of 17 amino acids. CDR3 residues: CASSVGSGAGEAGELFF. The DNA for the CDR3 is TGTGCCAGCAGCGTAGGATCTGGGGCGGGAGAGGCCGGGGAGCTGTTTTTT.

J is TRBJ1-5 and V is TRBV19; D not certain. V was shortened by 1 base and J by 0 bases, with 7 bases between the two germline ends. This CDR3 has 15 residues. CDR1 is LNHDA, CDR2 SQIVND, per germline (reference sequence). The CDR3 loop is CASSIVRVSNQPQHF. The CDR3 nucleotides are TGTGCCAGTAGTATAGTGAGGGTTAGCAATCAGCCCCAGCATTTT.

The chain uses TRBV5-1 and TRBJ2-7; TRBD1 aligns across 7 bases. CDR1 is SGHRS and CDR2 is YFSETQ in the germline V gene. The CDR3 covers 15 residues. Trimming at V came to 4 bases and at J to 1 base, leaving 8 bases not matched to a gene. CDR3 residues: CASSRTGWGSYEQYF. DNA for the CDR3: TGCGCCAGCAGCAGGACAGGCTGGGGGTCCTACGAGCAGTACTTC.

Here the CDR3 reads CASSLKWGQKDETQYF. The CDR3, as DNA: TGTGCCAGCAGTTTAAAATGGGGGCAGAAGGATGAGACCCAGTACTTC. This sequence joins TRBV28 and TRBJ2-5; possible D gene TRBD1, 6 bases. Trimming shortened V by 2 bases and J by 5 bases, and 18 bases separated the two germline ends. The CDR3 length is 16 residues. The V gene's germline CDR1 is MDHEN and CDR2 SYDVKM.

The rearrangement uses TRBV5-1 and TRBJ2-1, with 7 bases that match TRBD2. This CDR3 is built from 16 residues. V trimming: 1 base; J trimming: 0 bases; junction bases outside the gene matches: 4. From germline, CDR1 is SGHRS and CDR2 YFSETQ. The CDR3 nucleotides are TGCGCCAGCAGCTTGTGGCGGGGGAGCTCCTACAATGAGCAGTTCTTC. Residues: CASSLWRGSSYNEQFF.

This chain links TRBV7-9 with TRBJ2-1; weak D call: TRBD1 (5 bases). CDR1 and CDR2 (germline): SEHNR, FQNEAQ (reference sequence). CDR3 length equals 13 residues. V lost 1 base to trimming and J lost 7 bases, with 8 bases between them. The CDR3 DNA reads TGTGCCAGCAGCTTAGGTCACAGGAATGAGCAGTTCTTC. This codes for CASSLGHRNEQFF.

The CDR3 is CTSSPRQGASHEQYF. CDR3 coding DNA: TGCACCAGCAGCCCAAGACAGGGGGCTTCTCACGAGCAGTACTTC. V gene TRBV1 combines with J gene TRBJ2-7; TRBD1 is the table's D call and was not checked against the DNA. TRBV1 is classified as a pseudogene. CDR3 length: 15 residues.

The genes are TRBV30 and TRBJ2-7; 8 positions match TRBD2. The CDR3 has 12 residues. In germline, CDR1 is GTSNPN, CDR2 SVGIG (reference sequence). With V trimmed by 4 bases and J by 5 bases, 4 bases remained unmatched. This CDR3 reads CAWTAGGNEQYF. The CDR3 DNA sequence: TGTGCCTGGACGGCGGGAGGTAACGAGCAGTACTTC.

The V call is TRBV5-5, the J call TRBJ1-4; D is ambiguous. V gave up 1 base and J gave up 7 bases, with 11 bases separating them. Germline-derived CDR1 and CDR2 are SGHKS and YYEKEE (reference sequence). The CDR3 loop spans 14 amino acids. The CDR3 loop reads CASSLPGAGEKLFF. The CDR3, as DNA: TGTGCCAGCAGCTTGCCCGGAGCGGGTGAAAAACTGTTTTTT. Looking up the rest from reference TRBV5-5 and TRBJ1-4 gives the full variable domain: DAGVTQSPTHLIKTRGQQVTLRCSPISGHKSVSWYQQVLGQGPQFIFQYYEKEERGRGNFPDRFSARQFPNYSSELNVNALLLGDSALYLCASSLPGAGEKLFFGSGTQLSVL.

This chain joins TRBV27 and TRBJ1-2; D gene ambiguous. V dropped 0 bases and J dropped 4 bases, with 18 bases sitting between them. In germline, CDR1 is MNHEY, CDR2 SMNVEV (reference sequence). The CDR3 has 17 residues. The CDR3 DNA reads TGTGCCAGCAGTTTATCGGGCCCGGACGGAGGAACCTATGGCTACACCTTC. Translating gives CASSLSGPDGGTYGYTF.

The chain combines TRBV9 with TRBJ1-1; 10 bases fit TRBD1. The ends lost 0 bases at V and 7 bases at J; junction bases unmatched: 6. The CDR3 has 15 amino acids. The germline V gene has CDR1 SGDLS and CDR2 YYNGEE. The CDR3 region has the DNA TGTGCCAGCAGCGTAGCGACCGGGACAGGGGTTGAAGCTTTCTTT. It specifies CASSVATGTGVEAFF.

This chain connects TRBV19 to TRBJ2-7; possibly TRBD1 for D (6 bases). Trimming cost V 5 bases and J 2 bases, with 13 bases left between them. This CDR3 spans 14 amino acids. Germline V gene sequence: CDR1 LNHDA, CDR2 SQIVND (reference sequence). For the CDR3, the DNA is TGTGCCAGTAGTGCTGACAGGTGGACCTACGAGCAGTACTTC. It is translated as CASSADRWTYEQYF.

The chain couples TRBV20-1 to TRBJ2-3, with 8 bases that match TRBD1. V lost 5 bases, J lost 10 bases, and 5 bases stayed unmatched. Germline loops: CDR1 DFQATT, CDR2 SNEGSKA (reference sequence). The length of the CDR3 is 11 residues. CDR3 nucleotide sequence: TGCAGTGCTGGACAGGGATCGTCGCAGTATTTT. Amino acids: CSAGQGSSQYF.

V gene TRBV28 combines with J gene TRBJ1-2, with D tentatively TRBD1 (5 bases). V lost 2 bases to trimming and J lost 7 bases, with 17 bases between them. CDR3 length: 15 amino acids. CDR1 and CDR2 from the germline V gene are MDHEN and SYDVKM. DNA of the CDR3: TGTGCCAGCAGTTTACGAGTACAGGTTCCACGTGGCTACACCTTC. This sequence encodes CASSLRVQVPRGYTF.

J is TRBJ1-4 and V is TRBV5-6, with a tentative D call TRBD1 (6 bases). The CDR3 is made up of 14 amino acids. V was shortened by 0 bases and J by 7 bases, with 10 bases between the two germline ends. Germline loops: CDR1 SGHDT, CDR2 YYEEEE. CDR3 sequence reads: CASSLGPGVEKLFF. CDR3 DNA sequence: TGTGCCAGCAGCTTGGGGCCAGGGGTTGAAAAACTGTTTTTT. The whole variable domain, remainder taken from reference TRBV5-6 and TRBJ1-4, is DAGVTQSPTHLIKTRGQQVTLRCSPKSGHDTVSWYQQALGQGPQFIFQYYEEEERQRGNFPDRFSGHQFPNYSSELNVNALLLGDSALYLCASSLGPGVEKLFFGSGTQLSVL.

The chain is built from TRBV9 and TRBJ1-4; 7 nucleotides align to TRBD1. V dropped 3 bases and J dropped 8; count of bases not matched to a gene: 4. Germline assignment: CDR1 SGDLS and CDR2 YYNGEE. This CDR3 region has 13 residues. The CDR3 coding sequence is TGTGCCAGCAGCGCGAACAGGGGCGAAAAACTGTTTTTT. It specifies CASSANRGEKLFF.

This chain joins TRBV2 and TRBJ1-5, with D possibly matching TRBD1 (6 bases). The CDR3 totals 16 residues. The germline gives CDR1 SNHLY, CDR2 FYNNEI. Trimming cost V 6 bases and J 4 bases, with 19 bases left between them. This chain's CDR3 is CASSQFRGGGNQPQHF. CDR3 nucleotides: TGTGCCAGCAGCCAATTCCGCGGGGGCGGGAATCAGCCCCAGCATTTT.

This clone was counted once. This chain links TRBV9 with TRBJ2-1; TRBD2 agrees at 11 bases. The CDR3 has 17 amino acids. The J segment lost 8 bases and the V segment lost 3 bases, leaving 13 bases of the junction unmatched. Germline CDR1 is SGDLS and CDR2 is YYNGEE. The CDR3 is CASSADPTSGSRDEQFF. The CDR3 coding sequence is TGTGCCAGCAGCGCCGACCCAACTAGCGGGAGTAGGGATGAGCAGTTCTTC.

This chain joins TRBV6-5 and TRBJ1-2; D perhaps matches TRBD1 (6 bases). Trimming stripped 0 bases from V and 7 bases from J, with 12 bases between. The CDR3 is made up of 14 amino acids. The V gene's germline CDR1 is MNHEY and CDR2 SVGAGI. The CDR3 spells CASSYSRGGSGYTF. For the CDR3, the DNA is TGTGCCAGCAGTTACTCGAGAGGGGGTAGTGGCTACACCTTC.